The clone carrying this T cell receptor (beta chain) was seen many times. These data belong to a study of patients and donors after allogeneic stem cell transplantation. The V end was cut by 1 base, the J end by 3 bases, with 7 bases between. Germline CDR1 is SGHAT and CDR2 is FQNNGV. CDR3 length: 14 residues. From the RT-PCR reads, TCRdb called clonotypes with MiXCR, one entry per CDR3 protein. Among hundreds of thousands of distinct CDR3 sequences listed, roughly 16% were seen once. The V gene is TRBV11-2, the J gene TRBJ1-5; D remains ambiguous. The clonotype was recovered from a human donor who was either an allogeneic HSCT recipient or a stem cell or donor lymphocyte infusion donor (not recorded which). It is not recorded whose cells these are; they may come from a transplant donor. The sample comprised blood, either unsorted or a sorted T cell fraction (not recorded which). The CDR3 is CASSLGGINQPQHF. CDR3 coding DNA: TGTGCCAGCAGCTTAGGGGGAATCAATCAGCCCCAGCATTTT. The whole variable domain, remainder taken from reference TRBV11-2 and TRBJ1-5, is EAGVAQSPRYKIIEKRQSVAFWCNPISGHATLYWYQQILGQGPKLLIQFQNNGVVDDSQLPKDRFSAERLKGVDSTLKIQPAKLEDSAVYLCASSLGGINQPQHFGDGTRLSIL.